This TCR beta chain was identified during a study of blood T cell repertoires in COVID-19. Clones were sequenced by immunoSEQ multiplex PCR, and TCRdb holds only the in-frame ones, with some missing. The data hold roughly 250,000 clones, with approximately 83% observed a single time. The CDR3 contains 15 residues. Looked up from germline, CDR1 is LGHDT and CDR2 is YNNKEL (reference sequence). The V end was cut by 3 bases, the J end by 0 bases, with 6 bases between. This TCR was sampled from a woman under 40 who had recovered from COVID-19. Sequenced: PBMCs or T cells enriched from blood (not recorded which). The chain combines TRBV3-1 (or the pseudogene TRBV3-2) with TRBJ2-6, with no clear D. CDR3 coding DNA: TGTGCCAGCAGCCAGGCTTCCTCTGGGGCCAACGTCCTGACTTTC. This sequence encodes CASSQASSGANVLTF.